This T cell receptor (beta chain) is from a study of T cells after posttransplantation cyclophosphamide. Study-level findings and limits: TRB overlap between skin or GI tissue T cells and blood was limited. Donor CD8+ memory clones often dominated recipient blood repertoires at later times.

With regard to this clone: Its matching antigen is unknown.

Sequencing was performed with immunoSEQ multiplex PCR; in TCRdb, only in-frame clones are kept and a portion is missing. The sample carries tens of thousands of clones, approximately 92% recorded once. With 6 bases removed from V and 0 bases from J, the gap between germline ends came to 17 bases. The CDR3 extends over 17 amino acids. CDR1 SNHLY and CDR2 FYNNEI come from the germline V gene. The TCR was taken from a woman aged 25 to 39 in good health and a related stem cell transplant donor. This chain joins TRBV2 and TRBJ2-2, with D maybe TRBD1 (5 bases). The sequenced material came from PBMCs. The CDR3 sequence is CASSLGVTAANTGELFF. In DNA, the CDR3 is TGTGCCAGCAGCCTAGGGGTGACAGCCGCGAACACCGGGGAGCTGTTTTTT. The whole variable domain, filled in from reference TRBV2 and TRBJ2-2, reads EPEVTQTPSHQVTQMGQEVILRCVPISNHLYFYWYRQILGQKVEFLVSFYNNEISEKSEIFDDQFSVERPDGSNFTLKIRSTKLEDSAMYFCASSLGVTAANTGELFFGEGSRLTVL.